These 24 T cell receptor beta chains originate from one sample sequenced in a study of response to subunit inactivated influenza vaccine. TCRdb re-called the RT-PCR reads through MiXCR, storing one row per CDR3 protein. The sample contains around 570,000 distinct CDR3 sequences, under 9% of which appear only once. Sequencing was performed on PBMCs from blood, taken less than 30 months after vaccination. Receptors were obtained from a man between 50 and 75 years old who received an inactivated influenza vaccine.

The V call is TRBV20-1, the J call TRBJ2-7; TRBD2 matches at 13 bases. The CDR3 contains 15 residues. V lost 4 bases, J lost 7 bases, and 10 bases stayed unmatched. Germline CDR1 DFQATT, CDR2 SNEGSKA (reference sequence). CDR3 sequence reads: CSATGLAGVSGEQYF. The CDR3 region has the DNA TGCAGTGCTACCGGACTAGCGGGGGTATCTGGGGAGCAGTACTTC.

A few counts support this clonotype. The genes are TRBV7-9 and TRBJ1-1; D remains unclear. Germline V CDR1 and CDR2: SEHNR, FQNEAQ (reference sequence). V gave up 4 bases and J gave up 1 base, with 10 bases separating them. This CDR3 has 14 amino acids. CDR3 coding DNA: TGTGCCAGCAGCTCATCCGACGGGAACACTGAAGCTTTCTTT. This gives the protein CASSSSDGNTEAFF. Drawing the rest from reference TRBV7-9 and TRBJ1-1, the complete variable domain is DTGVSQNPRHKITKRGQNVTFRCDPISEHNRLYWYRQTLGQGPEFLTYFQNEAQLEKSRLLSDRFSAERPKGSFSTLEIQRTEQGDSAMYLCASSSSDGNTEAFFGQGTRLTVV.

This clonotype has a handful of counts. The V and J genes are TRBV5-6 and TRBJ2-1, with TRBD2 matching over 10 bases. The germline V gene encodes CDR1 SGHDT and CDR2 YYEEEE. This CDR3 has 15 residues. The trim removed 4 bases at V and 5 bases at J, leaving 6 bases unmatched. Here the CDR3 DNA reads TGTGCCAGCAGCCCCGCTAGCGGGGGACACAATGAGCAGTTCTTC. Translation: CASSPASGGHNEQFF.

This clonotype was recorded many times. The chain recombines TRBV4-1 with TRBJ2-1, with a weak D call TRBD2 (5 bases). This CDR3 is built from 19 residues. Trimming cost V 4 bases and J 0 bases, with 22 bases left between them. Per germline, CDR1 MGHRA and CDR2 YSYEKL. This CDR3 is CASSLTSLSGLSSYNEQFF. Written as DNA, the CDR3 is TGCGCCAGCAGCCTAACTTCGCTAAGTGGACTGAGCTCCTACAATGAGCAGTTCTTC.

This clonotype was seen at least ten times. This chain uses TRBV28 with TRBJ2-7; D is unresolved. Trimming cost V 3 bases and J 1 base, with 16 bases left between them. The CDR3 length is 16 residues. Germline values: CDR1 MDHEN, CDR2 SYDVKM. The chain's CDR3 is CASSFPSAFASYEQYF. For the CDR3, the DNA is TGTGCCAGCAGTTTCCCCTCCGCTTTCGCTTCCTACGAGCAGTACTTC.

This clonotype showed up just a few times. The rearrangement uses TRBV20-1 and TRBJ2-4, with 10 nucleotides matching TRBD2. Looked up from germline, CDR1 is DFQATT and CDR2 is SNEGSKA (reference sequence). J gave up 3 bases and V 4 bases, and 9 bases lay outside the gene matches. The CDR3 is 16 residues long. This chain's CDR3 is CSANGLAVLGKNIQYF. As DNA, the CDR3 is TGCAGTGCTAATGGACTAGCGGTGCTCGGCAAAAACATTCAGTACTTC.

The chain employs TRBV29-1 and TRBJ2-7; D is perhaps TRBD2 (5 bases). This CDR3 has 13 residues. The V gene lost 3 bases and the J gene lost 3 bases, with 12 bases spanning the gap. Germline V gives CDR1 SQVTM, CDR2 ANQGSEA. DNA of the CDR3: TGCAGCGTTGAGCGAGGGTCCGGCTACGAGCAGTACTTC. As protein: CSVERGSGYEQYF.

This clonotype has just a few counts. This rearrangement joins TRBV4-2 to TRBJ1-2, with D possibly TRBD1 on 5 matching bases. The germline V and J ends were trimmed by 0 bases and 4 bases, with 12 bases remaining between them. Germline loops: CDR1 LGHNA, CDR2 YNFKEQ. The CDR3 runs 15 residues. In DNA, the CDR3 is TGTGCCAGCAGCCAAGAGAGGGGCAGCGTCTATGGCTACACCTTC. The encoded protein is CASSQERGSVYGYTF.

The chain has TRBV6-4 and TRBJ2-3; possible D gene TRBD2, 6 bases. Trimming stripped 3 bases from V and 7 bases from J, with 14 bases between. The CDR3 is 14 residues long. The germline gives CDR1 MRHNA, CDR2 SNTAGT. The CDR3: CASSEVAGINTQYF. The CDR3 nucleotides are TGTGCCAGCAGTGAGGTTGCGGGAATAAATACGCAGTATTTT.

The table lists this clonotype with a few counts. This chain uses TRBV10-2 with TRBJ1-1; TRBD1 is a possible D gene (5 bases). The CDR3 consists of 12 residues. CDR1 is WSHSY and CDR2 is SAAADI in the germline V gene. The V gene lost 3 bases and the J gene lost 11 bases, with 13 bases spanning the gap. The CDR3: CASSDRASSAFF. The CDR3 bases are TGCGCCAGCAGTGACAGGGCCAGTTCGGCTTTCTTT.

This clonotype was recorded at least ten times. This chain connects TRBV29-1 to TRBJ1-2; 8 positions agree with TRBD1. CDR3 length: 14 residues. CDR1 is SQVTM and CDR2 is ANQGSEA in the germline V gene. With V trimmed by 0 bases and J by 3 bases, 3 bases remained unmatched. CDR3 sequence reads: CSVEDAGGYYGYTF. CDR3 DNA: TGCAGCGTTGAAGATGCAGGGGGCTACTATGGCTACACCTTC.

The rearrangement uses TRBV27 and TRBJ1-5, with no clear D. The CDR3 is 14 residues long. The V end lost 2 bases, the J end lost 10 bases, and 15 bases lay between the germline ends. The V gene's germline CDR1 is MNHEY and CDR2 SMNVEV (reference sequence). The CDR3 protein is CASSLRAGTGPQHF. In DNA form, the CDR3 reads TGTGCCAGCAGTTTAAGGGCAGGTACCGGCCCCCAGCATTTT.

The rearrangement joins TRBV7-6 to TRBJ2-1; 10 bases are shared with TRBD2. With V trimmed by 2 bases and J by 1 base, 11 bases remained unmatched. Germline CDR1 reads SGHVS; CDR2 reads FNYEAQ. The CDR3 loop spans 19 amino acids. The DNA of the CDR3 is TGTGCCAGCAGCTTACTAGCGGGGGCCGCCCCAGGGTCCTACAATGAGCAGTTCTTC. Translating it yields CASSLLAGAAPGSYNEQFF.

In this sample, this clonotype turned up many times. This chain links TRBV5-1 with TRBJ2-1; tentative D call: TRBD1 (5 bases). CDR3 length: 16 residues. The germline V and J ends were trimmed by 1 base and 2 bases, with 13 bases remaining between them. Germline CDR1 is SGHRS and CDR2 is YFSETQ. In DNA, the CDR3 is TGCGCCAGCAGCTTGAGCATGGACAAAACCTACAATGAGCAGTTCTTC. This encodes CASSLSMDKTYNEQFF.

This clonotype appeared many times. CDR3 region: CASSQGRGAHTGELFF. Written as DNA, the CDR3 is TGTGCCAGCAGCCAGGGCAGGGGCGCACACACCGGGGAGCTGTTTTTT. V gene TRBV4-2 combines with J gene TRBJ2-2; a possible D gene is TRBD1 (6 bases). Trimming left V 3 bases short and J 3 bases short, with 14 bases between. CDR3 length equals 16 residues. CDR1 is LGHNA and CDR2 is YNFKEQ in the germline V gene.

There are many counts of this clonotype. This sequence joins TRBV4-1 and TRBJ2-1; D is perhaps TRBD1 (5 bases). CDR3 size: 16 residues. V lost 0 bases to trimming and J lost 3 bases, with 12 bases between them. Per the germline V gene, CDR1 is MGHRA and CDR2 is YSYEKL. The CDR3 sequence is CASSQDVGLYYNEQFF. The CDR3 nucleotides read TGCGCCAGCAGCCAAGATGTGGGGCTTTACTACAATGAGCAGTTCTTC.

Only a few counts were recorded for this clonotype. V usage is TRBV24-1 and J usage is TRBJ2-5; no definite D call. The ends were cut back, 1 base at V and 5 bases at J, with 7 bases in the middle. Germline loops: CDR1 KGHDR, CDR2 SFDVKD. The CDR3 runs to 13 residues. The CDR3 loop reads CATSDLWRETQYF. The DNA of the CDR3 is TGTGCCACCAGTGATTTATGGCGGGAGACCCAGTACTTC.

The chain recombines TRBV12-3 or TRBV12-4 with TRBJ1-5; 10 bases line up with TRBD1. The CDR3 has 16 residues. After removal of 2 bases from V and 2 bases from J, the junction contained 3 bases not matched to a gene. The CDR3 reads CASSLRQGAGNQPQHF. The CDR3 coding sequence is TGTGCCAGCAGTTTAAGACAGGGGGCTGGCAATCAGCCCCAGCATTTT.

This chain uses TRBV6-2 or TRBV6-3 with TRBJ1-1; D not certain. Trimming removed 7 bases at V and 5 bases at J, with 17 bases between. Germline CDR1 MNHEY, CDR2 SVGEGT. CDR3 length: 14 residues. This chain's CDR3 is CASTVTRVLTEAFF. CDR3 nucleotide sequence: TGTGCCAGCACCGTGACGAGGGTGTTGACTGAAGCTTTCTTT.

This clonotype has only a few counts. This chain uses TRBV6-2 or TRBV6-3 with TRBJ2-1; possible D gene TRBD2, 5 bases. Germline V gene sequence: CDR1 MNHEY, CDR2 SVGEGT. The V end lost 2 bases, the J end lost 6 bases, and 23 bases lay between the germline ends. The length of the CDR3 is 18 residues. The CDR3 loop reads CASSYKGSSGVGVNEQFF. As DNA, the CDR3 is TGTGCCAGCAGTTACAAGGGATCCTCCGGGGTTGGGGTCAATGAGCAGTTCTTC.

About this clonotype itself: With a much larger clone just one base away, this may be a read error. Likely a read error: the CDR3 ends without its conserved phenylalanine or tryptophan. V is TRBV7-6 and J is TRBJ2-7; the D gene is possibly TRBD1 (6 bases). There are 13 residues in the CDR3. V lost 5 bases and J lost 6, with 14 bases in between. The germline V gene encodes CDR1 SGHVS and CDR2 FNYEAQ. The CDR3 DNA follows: TGTGCCAGCAGCCGGACAGAGATGGGCGAGCAGTACATC. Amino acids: CASSRTEMGEQYI.

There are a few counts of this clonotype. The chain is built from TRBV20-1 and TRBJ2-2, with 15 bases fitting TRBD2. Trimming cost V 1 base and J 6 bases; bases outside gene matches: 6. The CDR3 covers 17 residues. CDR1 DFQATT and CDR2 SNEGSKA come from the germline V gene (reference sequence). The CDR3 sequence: CSARVWTSGRAAGELFF. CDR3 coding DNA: TGCAGTGCTAGAGTATGGACTAGCGGGAGGGCCGCCGGGGAGCTGTTTTTT.

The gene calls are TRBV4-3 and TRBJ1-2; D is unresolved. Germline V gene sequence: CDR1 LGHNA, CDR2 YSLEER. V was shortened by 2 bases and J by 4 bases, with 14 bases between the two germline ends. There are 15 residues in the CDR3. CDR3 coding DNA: TGCGCCAGCAGCCAAACGGTTATGGGCGGCTATGGCTACACCTTC. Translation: CASSQTVMGGYGYTF.

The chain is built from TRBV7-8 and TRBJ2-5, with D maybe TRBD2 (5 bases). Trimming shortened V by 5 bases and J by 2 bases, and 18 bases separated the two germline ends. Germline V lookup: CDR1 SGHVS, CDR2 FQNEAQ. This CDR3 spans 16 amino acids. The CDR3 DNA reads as TGTGCCAGCAGCCGCTCCGCCGGGGAGCTTCAAGAGACCCAGTACTTC. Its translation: CASSRSAGELQETQYF.